This T cell receptor beta chain was recovered during a study of CD8 T cells in Susac syndrome. This clonotype was counted once. The CDR3 runs to 16 residues. The V gene lost 3 bases and the J gene lost 8 bases, with 23 bases spanning the gap. CDR1 is SGHRS and CDR2 is YFSETQ in the germline V gene. cDNA came from about 0.51 to 1 ug RNA primed by random hexamers. The amplification used immunoSEQ multiplex PCR on TCR beta CDR3; it spanned 54 Vbeta and 13 Jbeta. A single record per CDR3 protein comes from TCRdb applying MiXCR to the immunoSEQ multiplex PCR reads. Of around 130,000 distinct CDR3 sequences in the sample, 90% to 95% are singletons; the top ten hold 0.1% to 0.15%. The sequenced target, TCR beta, came from blood CD8+ and CD4+ T cells.

The specimen sequenced was CD4+ T cells from PBMCs. The source is a human donor with multiple sclerosis. The chain has TRBV5-1 and TRBJ1-2, with D perhaps matching TRBD1 (5 bases). The CDR3 nucleotides are TGCGCCAGCAGCTCCTCCGTCTTCGGAGGGGTGGAGGGCTACACCTTC. Translated: CASSSSVFGGVEGYTF. Complete variable domain (other parts from reference TRBV5-1 and TRBJ1-2): KAGVTQTPRYLIKTRGQQVTLSCSPISGHRSVSWYQQTPGQGLQFLFEYFSETQRNKGNFPGRFSGRQFSNSRSEMNVSTLELGDSALYLCASSSSVFGGVEGYTFGSGTRLTVV.